What follows are 5 T cell receptor beta chains derived from one specimen sequenced in a study of T cell changes during pregnancy in multiple sclerosis. This table comes from immunoSEQ multiplex PCR, and its TCRdb copy is limited to in-frame clones, with some not included. The sample lists approximately 70,000 clones, just under 95% occurring once. The sequencing here drew on peripheral blood, taken in the second trimester of pregnancy. The receptor set was obtained from a female donor with multiple sclerosis, enrolled in a pregnancy study.

This clone was found once. The gene calls are TRBV6-5 and TRBJ1-1, with D possibly matching TRBD1 (6 bases). Between the trimmed V and J ends, which lost 6 bases and 2 bases, there was a span of 13 bases. Germline V CDR1 and CDR2: MNHEY, SVGAGI. The CDR3 sequence is 14 residues long. The CDR3: CASSHGQKNTEAFF. CDR3 coding DNA: TGTGCCAGCAGCCATGGACAGAAAAACACTGAAGCTTTCTTT.

V gene TRBV7-8 combines with J gene TRBJ2-7; 7 nucleotides match TRBD2. Germline V gene sequence: CDR1 SGHVS, CDR2 FQNEAQ. V was pared by 5 bases and J by 4 bases, with 5 bases of the junction left unmatched. This CDR3 has 13 residues. The CDR3 DNA sequence: TGTGCCAGCAGCCACTTGGGGGGGTACGAGCAGTACTTC. Protein product: CASSHLGGYEQYF.

This clone showed up just once. V gene TRBV5-1 combines with J gene TRBJ2-3; TRBD2 matches 11 bases. Germline trimming cut 4 bases from V and 8 bases from J; bases unmatched to any gene: 12. Per the germline V gene, CDR1 is SGHRS and CDR2 is YFSETQ. This CDR3 has 16 residues. CDR3 nucleotide sequence: TGCGCCAGCAGCAAGAGATTAGCGGGGGGGCTGGGTACGCAGTATTTT. This sequence encodes CASSKRLAGGLGTQYF. Complete variable domain (other parts from reference TRBV5-1 and TRBJ2-3): KAGVTQTPRYLIKTRGQQVTLSCSPISGHRSVSWYQQTPGQGLQFLFEYFSETQRNKGNFPGRFSGRQFSNSRSEMNVSTLELGDSALYLCASSKRLAGGLGTQYFGPGTRLTVL.

For the CDR3, the DNA is TGTGCTAGTGGTTTCGTACTAGCGGGAGCCGGGGAGCTGTTTTTT. Amino acid sequence: CASGFVLAGAGELFF. The chain is built from TRBV12-5 and TRBJ2-2, with TRBD2 matching over 11 bases. This CDR3 has 15 amino acids. Germline V gene data show CDR1 as LGHNT and CDR2 as FRNRAP. J gave up 6 bases and V 3 bases, and 3 bases lay outside the gene matches.

The chain combines TRBV28 with TRBJ2-1, with TRBD1 as a possible D gene (5 bases). Germline V gene data show CDR1 as MDHEN and CDR2 as SYDVKM. The CDR3 has 13 amino acids. The V and J ends lost 3 bases and 5 bases respectively, with 8 bases between them. The CDR3 sequence: CASSFSRDNEQFF. The DNA for the CDR3 is TGTGCCAGCAGTTTTAGCAGGGACAATGAGCAGTTCTTC.